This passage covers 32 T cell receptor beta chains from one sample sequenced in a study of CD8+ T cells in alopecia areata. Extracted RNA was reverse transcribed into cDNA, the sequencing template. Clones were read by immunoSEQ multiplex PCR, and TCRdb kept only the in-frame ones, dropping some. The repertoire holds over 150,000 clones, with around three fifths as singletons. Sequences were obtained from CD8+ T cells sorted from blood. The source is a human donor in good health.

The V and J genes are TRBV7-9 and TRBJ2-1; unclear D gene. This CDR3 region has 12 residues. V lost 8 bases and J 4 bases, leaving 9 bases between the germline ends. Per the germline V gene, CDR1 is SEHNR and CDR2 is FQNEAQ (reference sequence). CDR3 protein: CASLTNYNEQFF. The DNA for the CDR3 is TGTGCCAGCCTTACCAATTACAATGAGCAGTTCTTC.

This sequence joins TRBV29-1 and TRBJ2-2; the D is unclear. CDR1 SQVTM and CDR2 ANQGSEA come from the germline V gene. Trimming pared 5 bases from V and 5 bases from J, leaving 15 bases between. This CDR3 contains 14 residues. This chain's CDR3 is CSVIVGIPTGELFF. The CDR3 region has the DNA TGCAGCGTTATAGTTGGCATTCCAACCGGGGAGCTGTTTTTT.

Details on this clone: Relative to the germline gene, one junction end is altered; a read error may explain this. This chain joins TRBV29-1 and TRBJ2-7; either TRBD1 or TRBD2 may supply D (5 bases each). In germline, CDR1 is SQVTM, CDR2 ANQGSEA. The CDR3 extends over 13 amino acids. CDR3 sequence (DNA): TGCAGCGTTCAAGAGGGGTCAATCGACGAGCAGTACTTC. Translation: CSVQEGSIDEQYF.

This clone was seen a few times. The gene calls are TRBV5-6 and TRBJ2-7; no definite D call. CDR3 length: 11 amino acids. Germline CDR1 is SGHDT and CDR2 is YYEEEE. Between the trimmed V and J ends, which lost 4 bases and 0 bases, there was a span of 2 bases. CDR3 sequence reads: CASSRSYEQYF. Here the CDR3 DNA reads TGTGCCAGCAGCCGCTCCTACGAGCAGTACTTC.

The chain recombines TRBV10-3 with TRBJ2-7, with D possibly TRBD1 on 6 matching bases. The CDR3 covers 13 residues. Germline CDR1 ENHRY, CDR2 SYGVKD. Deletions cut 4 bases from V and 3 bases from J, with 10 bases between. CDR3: CAISGTENYEQYF. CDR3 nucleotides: TGTGCCATCAGTGGGACAGAAAACTACGAGCAGTACTTC.

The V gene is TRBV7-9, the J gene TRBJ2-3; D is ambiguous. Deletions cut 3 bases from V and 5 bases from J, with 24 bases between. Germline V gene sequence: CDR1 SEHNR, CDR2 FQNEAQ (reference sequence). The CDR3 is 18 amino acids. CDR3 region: CASSFYPERVSLGDTQYF. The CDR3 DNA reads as TGTGCCAGCAGCTTCTACCCCGAGCGCGTCTCTCTCGGAGATACGCAGTATTTT.

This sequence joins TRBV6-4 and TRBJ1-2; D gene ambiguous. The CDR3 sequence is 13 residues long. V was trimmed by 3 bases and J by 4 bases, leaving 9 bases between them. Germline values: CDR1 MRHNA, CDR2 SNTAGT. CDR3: CASSEGKSYGYTF. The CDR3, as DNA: TGTGCCAGCAGTGAAGGCAAATCCTATGGCTACACCTTC.

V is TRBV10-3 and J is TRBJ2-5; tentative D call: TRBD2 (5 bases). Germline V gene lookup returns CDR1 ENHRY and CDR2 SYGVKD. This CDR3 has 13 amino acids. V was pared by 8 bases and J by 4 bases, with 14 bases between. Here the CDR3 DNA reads TGTGCCATCCGCCACCGGGAAGGAGAGACCCAGTACTTC. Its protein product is CAIRHREGETQYF.

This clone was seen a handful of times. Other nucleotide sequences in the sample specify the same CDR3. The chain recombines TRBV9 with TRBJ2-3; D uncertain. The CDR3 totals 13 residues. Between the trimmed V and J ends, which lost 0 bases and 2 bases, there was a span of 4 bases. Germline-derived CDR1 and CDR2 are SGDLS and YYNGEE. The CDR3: CASSVGPTDTQYF. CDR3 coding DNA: TGTGCCAGCAGCGTAGGTCCCACAGATACGCAGTATTTT.

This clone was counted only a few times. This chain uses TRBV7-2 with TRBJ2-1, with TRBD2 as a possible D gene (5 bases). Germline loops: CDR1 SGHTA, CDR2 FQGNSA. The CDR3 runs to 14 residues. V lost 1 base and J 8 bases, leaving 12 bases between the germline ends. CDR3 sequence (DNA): TGTGCCAGCAGCTTAGGTTTTAGCGTGGATGAGCAGTTCTTC. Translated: CASSLGFSVDEQFF.

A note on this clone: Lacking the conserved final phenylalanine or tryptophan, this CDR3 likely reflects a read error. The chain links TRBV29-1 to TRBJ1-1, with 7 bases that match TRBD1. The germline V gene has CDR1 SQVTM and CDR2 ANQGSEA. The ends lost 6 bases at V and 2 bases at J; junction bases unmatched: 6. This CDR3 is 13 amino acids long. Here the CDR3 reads CSVPGQTNTEAFS. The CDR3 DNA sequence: TGCAGCGTGCCGGGACAGACAAACACTGAAGCTTTCTCT.

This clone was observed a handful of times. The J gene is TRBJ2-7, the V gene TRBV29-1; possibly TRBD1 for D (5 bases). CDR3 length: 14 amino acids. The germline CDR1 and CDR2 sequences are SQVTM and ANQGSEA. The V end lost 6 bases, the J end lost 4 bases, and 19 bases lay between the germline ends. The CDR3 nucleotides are TGCAGCGTCCGCACCCCGGCAGGGAAATACGAGCAGTACTTC. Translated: CSVRTPAGKYEQYF.

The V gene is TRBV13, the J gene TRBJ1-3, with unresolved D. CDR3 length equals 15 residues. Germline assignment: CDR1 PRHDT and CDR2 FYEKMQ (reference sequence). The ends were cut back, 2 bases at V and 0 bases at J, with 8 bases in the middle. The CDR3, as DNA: TGTGCCAGCAGCTTACTACAGAGCTCTGGAAACACCATATATTTT. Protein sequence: CASSLLQSSGNTIYF.

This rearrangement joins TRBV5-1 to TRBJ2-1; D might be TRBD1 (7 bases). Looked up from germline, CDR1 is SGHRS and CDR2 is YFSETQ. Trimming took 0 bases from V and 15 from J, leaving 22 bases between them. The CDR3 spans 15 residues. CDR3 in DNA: TGCGCCAGCAGCTTGGGAGGTATGGGCGCAGGGGGGTCGTTCTTC. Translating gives CASSLGGMGAGGSFF.

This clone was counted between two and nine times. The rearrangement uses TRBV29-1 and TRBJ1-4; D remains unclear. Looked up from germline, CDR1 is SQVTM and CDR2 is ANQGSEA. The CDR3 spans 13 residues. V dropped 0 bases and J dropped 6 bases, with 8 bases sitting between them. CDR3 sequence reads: CSVEDGLHEKLFF. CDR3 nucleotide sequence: TGCAGCGTTGAAGATGGGCTCCATGAAAAACTGTTTTTT.

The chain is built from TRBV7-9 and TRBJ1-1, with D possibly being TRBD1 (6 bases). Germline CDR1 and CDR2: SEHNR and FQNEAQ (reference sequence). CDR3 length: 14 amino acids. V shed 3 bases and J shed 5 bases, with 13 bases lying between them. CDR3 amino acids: CASSLEGQGTEAFF. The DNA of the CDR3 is TGTGCCAGCAGCTTGGAGGGGCAGGGGACTGAAGCTTTCTTT.

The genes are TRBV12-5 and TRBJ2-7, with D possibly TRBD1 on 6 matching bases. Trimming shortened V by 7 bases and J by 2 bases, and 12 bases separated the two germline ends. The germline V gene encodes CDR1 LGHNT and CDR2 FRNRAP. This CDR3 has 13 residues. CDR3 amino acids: CASDKDSTYEQYF. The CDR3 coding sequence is TGTGCTAGTGATAAGGACAGCACCTACGAGCAGTACTTC.

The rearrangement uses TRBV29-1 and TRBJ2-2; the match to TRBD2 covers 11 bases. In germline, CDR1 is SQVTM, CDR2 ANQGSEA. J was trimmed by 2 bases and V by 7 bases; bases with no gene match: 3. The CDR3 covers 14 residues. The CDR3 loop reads CSGTSGGNTGELFF. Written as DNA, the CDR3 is TGCAGCGGTACTAGCGGGGGTAACACCGGGGAGCTGTTTTTT.

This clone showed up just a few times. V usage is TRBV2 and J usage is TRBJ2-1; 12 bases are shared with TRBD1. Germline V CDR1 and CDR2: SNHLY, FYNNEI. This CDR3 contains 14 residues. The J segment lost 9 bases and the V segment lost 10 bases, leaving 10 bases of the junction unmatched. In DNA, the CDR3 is TGTGCCATCCACCCGGGACAGGGGGCTAGTGAGCAGTTCTTC. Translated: CAIHPGQGASEQFF.

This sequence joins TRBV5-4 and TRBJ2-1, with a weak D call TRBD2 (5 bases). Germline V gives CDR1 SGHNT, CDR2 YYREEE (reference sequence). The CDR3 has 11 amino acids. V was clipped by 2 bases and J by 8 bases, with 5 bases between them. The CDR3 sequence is CASSFGDEQFF. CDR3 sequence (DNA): TGTGCCAGCAGCTTCGGGGATGAGCAGTTCTTC.

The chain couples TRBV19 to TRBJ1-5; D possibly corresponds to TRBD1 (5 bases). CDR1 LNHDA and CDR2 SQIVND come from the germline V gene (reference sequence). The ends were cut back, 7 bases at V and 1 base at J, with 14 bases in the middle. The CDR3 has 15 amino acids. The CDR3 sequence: CASNAQGGSNQPQHF. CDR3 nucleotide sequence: TGTGCCAGTAATGCTCAGGGCGGGAGCAATCAGCCCCAGCATTTT.

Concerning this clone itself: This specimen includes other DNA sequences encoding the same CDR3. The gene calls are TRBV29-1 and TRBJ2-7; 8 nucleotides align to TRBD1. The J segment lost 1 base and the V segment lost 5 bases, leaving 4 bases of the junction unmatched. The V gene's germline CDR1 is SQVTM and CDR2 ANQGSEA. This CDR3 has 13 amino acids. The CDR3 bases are TGCAGCGTTAAGACAGGGGATTCCTACGAGCAGTACTTC. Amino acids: CSVKTGDSYEQYF.

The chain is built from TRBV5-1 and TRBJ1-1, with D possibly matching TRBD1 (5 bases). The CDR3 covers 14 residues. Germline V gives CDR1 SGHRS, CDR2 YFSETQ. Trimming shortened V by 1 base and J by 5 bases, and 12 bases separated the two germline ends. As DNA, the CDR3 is TGCGCCAGCAGCTTGTCACGGAAGGGGACTGAAGCTTTCTTT. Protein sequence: CASSLSRKGTEAFF.

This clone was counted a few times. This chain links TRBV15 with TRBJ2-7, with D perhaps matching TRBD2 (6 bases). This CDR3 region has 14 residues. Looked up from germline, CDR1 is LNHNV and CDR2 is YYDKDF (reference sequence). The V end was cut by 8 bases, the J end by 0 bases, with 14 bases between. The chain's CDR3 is CATRSAGSSYEQYF. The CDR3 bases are TGTGCCACCCGCTCGGCCGGGAGCTCCTACGAGCAGTACTTC.

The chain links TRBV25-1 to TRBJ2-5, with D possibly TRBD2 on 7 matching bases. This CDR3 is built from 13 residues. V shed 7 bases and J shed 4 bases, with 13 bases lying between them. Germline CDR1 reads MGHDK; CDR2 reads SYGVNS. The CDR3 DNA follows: TGTGCCAGCACTCGAGGGGGGGGAGAGACCCAGTACTTC. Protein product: CASTRGGGETQYF.

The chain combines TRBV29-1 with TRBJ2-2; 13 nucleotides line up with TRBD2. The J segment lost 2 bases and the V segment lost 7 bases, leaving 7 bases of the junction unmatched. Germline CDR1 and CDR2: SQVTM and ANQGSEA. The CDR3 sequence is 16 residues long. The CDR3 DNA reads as TGCAGCGGGATTGGGACTAGCGGGGATAACACCGGGGAGCTGTTTTTT. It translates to CSGIGTSGDNTGELFF.

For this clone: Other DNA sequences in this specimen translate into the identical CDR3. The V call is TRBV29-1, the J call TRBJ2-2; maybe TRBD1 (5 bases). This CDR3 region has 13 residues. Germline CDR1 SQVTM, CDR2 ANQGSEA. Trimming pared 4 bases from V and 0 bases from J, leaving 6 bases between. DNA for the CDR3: TGCAGCGTTGGACAGCCGAACACCGGGGAGCTGTTTTTT. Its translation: CSVGQPNTGELFF.

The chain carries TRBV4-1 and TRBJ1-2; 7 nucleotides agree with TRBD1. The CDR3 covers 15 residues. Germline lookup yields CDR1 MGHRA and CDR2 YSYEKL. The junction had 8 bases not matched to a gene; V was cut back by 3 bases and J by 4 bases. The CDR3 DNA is TGCGCCAGCAGCCACCCAGACAGGGAGGGCTATGGCTACACCTTC. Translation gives CASSHPDREGYGYTF.

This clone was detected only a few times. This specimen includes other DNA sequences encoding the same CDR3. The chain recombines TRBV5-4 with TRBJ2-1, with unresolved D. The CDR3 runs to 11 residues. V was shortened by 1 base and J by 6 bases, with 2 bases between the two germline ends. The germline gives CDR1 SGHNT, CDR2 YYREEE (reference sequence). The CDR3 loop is CASSLSNEQFF. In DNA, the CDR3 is TGTGCCAGCAGCTTGAGCAATGAGCAGTTCTTC.

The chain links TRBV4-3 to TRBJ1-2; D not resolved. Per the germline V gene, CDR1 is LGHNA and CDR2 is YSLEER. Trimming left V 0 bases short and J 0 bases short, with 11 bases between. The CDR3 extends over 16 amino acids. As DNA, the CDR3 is TGCGCCAGCAGCCAAGAGTCGGCCACCGCTAACTATGGCTACACCTTC. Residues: CASSQESATANYGYTF.

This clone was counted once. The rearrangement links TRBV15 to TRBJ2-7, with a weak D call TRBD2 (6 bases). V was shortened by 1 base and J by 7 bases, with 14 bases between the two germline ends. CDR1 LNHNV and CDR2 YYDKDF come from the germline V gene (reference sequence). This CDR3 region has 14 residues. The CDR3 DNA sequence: TGTGCCACCAGCAGAGGGGAAGAGGGGAGGGAGCAGTACTTC. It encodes CATSRGEEGREQYF. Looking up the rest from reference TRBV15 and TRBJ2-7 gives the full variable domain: DAMVIQNPRYQVTQFGKPVTLSCSQTLNHNVMYWYQQKSSQAPKLLFHYYDKDFNNEADTPDNFQSRRPNTSFCFLDIRSPGLGDTAMYLCATSRGEEGREQYFGPGTRLTVT.

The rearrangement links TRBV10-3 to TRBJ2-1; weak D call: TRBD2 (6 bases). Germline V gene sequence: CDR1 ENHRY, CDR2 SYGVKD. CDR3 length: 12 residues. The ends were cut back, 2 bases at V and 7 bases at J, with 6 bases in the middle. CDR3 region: CAISEGGNEQFF. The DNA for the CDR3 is TGTGCCATCAGTGAGGGGGGGAATGAGCAGTTCTTC.